This T cell receptor (beta chain) is from a study of blood T cell repertoires in COVID-19. Study summary: COVID-19 samples from acute and convalescent phases originated in the United States, Italy and Spain. PBMCs, B-cell-depleted T cells, or T cells provided the cDNA or gDNA that made up the material.

The CDR3 length is 15 residues. The trim removed 0 bases at V and 7 bases at J, leaving 6 bases unmatched. CDR1 and CDR2 (germline): LGHNA, YSLEER. Per the original methods: Estimated nucleated cell counts came from reference gene primer amplification. This table comes from immunoSEQ multiplex PCR, and its TCRdb copy is limited to in-frame clones, with some not included. For V, J and clone size, that table is used; D and trimming come from the DNA. The sample records tens of thousands of clones, around 90% being singletons. The TCR comes from a woman in her 50s with active or convalescent COVID-19. Sequenced sample: peripheral blood. The chain couples TRBV4-3 to TRBJ2-4; 7 nucleotides agree with TRBD2. CDR3: CASSQDKSGRNIQYF. DNA of the CDR3: TGCGCCAGCAGCCAAGATAAGTCCGGGAGGAACATTCAGTACTTC.